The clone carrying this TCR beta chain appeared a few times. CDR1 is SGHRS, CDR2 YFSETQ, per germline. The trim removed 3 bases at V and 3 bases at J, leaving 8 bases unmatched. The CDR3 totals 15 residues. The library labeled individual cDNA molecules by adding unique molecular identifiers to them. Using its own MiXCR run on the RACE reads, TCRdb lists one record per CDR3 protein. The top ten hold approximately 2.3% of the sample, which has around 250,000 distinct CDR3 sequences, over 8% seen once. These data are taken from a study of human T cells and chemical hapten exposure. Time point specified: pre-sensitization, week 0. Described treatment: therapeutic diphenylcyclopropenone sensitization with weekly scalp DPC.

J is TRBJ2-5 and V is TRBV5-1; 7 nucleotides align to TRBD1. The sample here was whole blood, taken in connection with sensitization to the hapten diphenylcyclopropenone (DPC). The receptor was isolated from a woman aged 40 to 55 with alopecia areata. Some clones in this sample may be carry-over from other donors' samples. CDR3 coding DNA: TGCGCCAGCAGCTGGGAAGGACAGGTGAAAGAGACCCAGTACTTC. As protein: CASSWEGQVKETQYF.